These T cell receptor beta chains were read from a single sample in a study of beta chain features in type 1 diabetes. Generated by immunoSEQ multiplex PCR, the TCRdb table keeps only in-frame clones and is missing some. Here the sample spans hundreds of thousands of clones, roughly 13% being singletons. The sequencing input was naive CD4+ T cells from blood. These receptors were obtained from a man aged 18 to 30 with type 1 diabetes. The CDR3 runs from the conserved cysteine through the conserved F or W. The order of the fields is V gene, J gene, clone size, D gene, CDR3 protein, CDR3 DNA. The D gene is left open where the match is weak. Not every row has a clone size; where given, it reads once, few, many or a size class.

V gene: TRBV14
J gene: TRBJ1-6
clone size: -
D gene: -
CDR3 protein: CASSQDLFRNNSPLHF
CDR3 DNA: TGTGCCAGCAGCCAAGATCTCTTTAGAAATAATTCACCCCTCCACTTT

V gene: TRBV4-1
J gene: TRBJ1-1
clone size: few
D gene: -
CDR3 protein: CASSQARQTNTEAFF
CDR3 DNA: TGCGCCAGCAGCCAAGCGAGACAGACCAACACTGAAGCTTTCTTT

V gene: TRBV30
J gene: TRBJ2-7
clone size: -
D gene: -
CDR3 protein: CAGSAFSYEQYF
CDR3 DNA: TGTGCCGGGTCAGCCTTCTCCTACGAGCAGTACTTC

V gene: TRBV7-9
J gene: TRBJ1-4
clone size: few
D gene: -
CDR3 protein: CASSFEKLFF
CDR3 DNA: TGTGCCAGCAGCTTTGAAAAACTGTTTTTT

V gene: TRBV30
J gene: TRBJ1-6
clone size: -
D gene: -
CDR3 protein: CAWRPSGSSYNSPLHF
CDR3 DNA: TGTGCCTGGAGGCCGTCCGGCAGCTCCTATAATTCACCCCTCCACTTT

V gene: TRBV15
J gene: TRBJ1-4
clone size: -
D gene: -
CDR3 protein: CATSKQAGREKLFF
CDR3 DNA: TGTGCCACCAGCAAACAGGCTGGGCGTGAAAAACTGTTTTTT

V gene: TRBV30
J gene: TRBJ1-1
clone size: -
D gene: TRBD1
CDR3 protein: CAWGQVMAFF
CDR3 DNA: TGTGCCTGGGGACAGGTTATGGCTTTCTTT

V gene: TRBV30
J gene: TRBJ2-5
clone size: -
D gene: -
CDR3 protein: CALSGWETQYF
CDR3 DNA: TGTGCCTTATCTGGATGGGAGACCCAGTACTTC

V gene: TRBV7-9
J gene: TRBJ1-2
clone size: few
D gene: -
CDR3 protein: CASSSGQIANYGYTF
CDR3 DNA: TGTGCCAGCAGCTCCGGACAGATCGCTAACTATGGCTACACCTTC

V gene: TRBV15
J gene: TRBJ2-1
clone size: -
D gene: TRBD2
CDR3 protein: CATSRDRVAGVEGNEQFF
CDR3 DNA: TGTGCCACCAGCAGAGATAGAGTAGCGGGAGTTGAGGGGAATGAGCAGTTCTTC

V gene: TRBV28
J gene: TRBJ1-2
clone size: -
D gene: TRBD1
CDR3 protein: CASSLTGGADGYTF
CDR3 DNA: TGTGCCAGCAGTTTAACAGGGGGCGCGGATGGCTACACCTTC

V gene: TRBV4-2
J gene: TRBJ2-2
clone size: few
D gene: TRBD1
CDR3 protein: CASSHRQGARAGELFF
CDR3 DNA: TGTGCCAGCAGCCACCGACAGGGGGCGCGGGCCGGGGAGCTGTTTTTT

V gene: TRBV19
J gene: TRBJ1-2
clone size: few
D gene: -
CDR3 protein: CASSIAGIGVGYTF
CDR3 DNA: TGTGCCAGTAGTATTGCCGGGATTGGTGTCGGCTACACCTTC

V gene: TRBV14
J gene: TRBJ2-1
clone size: few
D gene: TRBD1
CDR3 protein: CASSQEGTGGYNEQFF
CDR3 DNA: TGTGCCAGCAGCCAAGAAGGGACAGGGGGCTACAATGAGCAGTTCTTC

V gene: TRBV7-9
J gene: TRBJ2-5
clone size: few
D gene: TRBD2
CDR3 protein: CASSLRETYQETQYF
CDR3 DNA: TGTGCCAGCAGCTTGCGGGAGACCTACCAAGAGACCCAGTACTTC

V gene: TRBV27
J gene: TRBJ2-5
clone size: few
D gene: -
CDR3 protein: CASSGAGAGETQYF
CDR3 DNA: TGTGCCAGCAGTGGAGCTGGTGCGGGGGAGACCCAGTACTTC

V gene: TRBV4-2
J gene: TRBJ2-7
clone size: -
D gene: -
CDR3 protein: CASSRALSGAYEQYF
CDR3 DNA: TGTGCCAGCAGCCGGGCCCTTTCCGGGGCCTACGAGCAGTACTTC

V gene: TRBV27
J gene: TRBJ2-5
clone size: -
D gene: -
CDR3 protein: CASARQAQETQYF
CDR3 DNA: TGTGCCAGCGCCCGACAGGCCCAAGAGACCCAGTACTTC

V gene: TRBV7-2
J gene: TRBJ2-3
clone size: few
D gene: TRBD2
CDR3 protein: CASSLGSSGGPTDTQYF
CDR3 DNA: TGTGCCAGCAGCTTAGGGAGTAGCGGGGGGCCCACAGATACGCAGTATTTT

V gene: TRBV9
J gene: TRBJ2-7
clone size: few
D gene: TRBD1
CDR3 protein: CASSQRTGEDEQYF
CDR3 DNA: TGTGCCAGCAGCCAACGGACAGGGGAGGACGAGCAGTACTTC

V gene: TRBV7-9
J gene: TRBJ2-5
clone size: -
D gene: TRBD2
CDR3 protein: CAFGLAGQETQYF
CDR3 DNA: TGTGCCTTCGGACTAGCGGGACAAGAGACCCAGTACTTC

V gene: TRBV30
J gene: TRBJ1-4
clone size: -
D gene: TRBD1
CDR3 protein: CAWSGLPGGEKLFF
CDR3 DNA: TGTGCCTGGAGCGGACTGCCAGGGGGTGAAAAACTGTTTTTT

V gene: TRBV7-6
J gene: TRBJ2-5
clone size: -
D gene: TRBD2
CDR3 protein: CASSTTSGILQETQYF
CDR3 DNA: TGTGCCAGCAGCACTACTAGCGGGATCCTTCAAGAGACCCAGTACTTC

V gene: TRBV29-1
J gene: TRBJ1-2
clone size: -
D gene: -
CDR3 protein: CSVPGSNGYTF
CDR3 DNA: TGCAGCGTTCCGGGGAGCAATGGCTACACCTTC

V gene: TRBV30
J gene: TRBJ2-7
clone size: few
D gene: -
CDR3 protein: CAWSPLDGGAGGYF
CDR3 DNA: TGTGCCTGGAGTCCGTTAGACGGGGGCGCTGGCGGGTACTTC

V gene: TRBV2
J gene: TRBJ2-5
clone size: -
D gene: -
CDR3 protein: CASDSETQYF
CDR3 DNA: TGTGCCAGCGACTCAGAGACCCAGTACTTC

V gene: TRBV30
J gene: TRBJ2-4
clone size: -
D gene: -
CDR3 protein: CAWSPRMDIQYF
CDR3 DNA: TGTGCCTGGAGCCCCCGCATGGACATTCAGTACTTC

V gene: TRBV29-1
J gene: TRBJ2-5
clone size: few
D gene: TRBD1
CDR3 protein: CSVTRQGRETQYF
CDR3 DNA: TGCAGCGTAACCCGACAGGGGCGGGAGACCCAGTACTTC

V gene: TRBV30
J gene: TRBJ2-5
clone size: few
D gene: -
CDR3 protein: CAWRPIHSRSETQYF
CDR3 DNA: TGTGCCTGGAGGCCCATACACAGCCGGTCCGAGACCCAGTACTTC

V gene: TRBV11-2
J gene: TRBJ2-1
clone size: few
D gene: -
CDR3 protein: CASSPPQGWNEQFF
CDR3 DNA: TGTGCCAGCAGCCCCCCGCAGGGTTGGAATGAGCAGTTCTTC

V gene: TRBV9
J gene: TRBJ2-3
clone size: few
D gene: -
CDR3 protein: CASSARLQPSTDTQYF
CDR3 DNA: TGTGCCAGCAGCGCCAGACTGCAACCTAGCACAGATACGCAGTATTTT

V gene: TRBV7-2
J gene: TRBJ2-7
clone size: few
D gene: TRBD1
CDR3 protein: CASSVGDSYEQYF
CDR3 DNA: TGTGCCAGCAGCGTAGGGGACAGCTACGAGCAGTACTTC

V gene: TRBV6-5
J gene: TRBJ2-7
clone size: -
D gene: -
CDR3 protein: CASSSAYEQYF
CDR3 DNA: TGTGCCAGCAGCTCCGCTTACGAGCAGTACTTC

V gene: TRBV13
J gene: TRBJ1-1
clone size: few
D gene: -
CDR3 protein: CASSLLWSGRRNTEAFF
CDR3 DNA: TGTGCCAGCAGCTTATTGTGGAGTGGTAGGCGGAACACTGAAGCTTTCTTT